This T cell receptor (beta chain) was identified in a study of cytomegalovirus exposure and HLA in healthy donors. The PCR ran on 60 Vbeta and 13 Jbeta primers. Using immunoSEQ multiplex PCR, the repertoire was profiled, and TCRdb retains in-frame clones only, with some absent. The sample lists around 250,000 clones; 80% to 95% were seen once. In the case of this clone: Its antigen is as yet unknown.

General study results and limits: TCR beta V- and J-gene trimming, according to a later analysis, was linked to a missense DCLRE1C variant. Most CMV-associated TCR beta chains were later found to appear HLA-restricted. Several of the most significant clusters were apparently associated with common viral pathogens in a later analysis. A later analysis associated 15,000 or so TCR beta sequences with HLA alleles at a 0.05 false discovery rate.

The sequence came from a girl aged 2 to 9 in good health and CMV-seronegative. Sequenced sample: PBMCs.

This chain's CDR3 is CASSLRGKQETQYF. The CDR3 region has the DNA TGTGCCAGCAGCTTAAGGGGGAAACAAGAGACCCAGTACTTC. This chain joins TRBV5-6 and TRBJ2-5; D is perhaps TRBD1 (6 bases). Germline V gene sequence: CDR1 SGHDT, CDR2 YYEEEE. Deletions cut 2 bases from V and 2 bases from J, with 10 bases between. CDR3 length: 14 amino acids.